This entry lists 5 T cell receptor beta chains sequenced from one sample in a study of T-cell reconstitution after alpha-beta-depleted transplantation in children (dated by TCRdb to the mid-2010s). Library construction relied on PCR. Sequencing was performed on an Illumina HiSeq 2500. TCR libraries were prepared with molecular barcoding, using unique molecular identifiers to normalize TCRbeta repertoire quantification. The raw public reads went through TCRdb reprocessing: fastp at Q25, MiXCR clone calling, in-frame beta chains kept. Identical CDR3 proteins give one entry, which carries the most common genes and DNA. The sample profile shows approximately 500,000 distinct CDR3 sequences; over 20% of them were found once. The ten top clones hold about 35% of the sample. This specimen's treatment or condition label, interpreted: allogeneic hematopoietic cell transplantation with graft depleted of TCRalphabeta T cells and CD19 B cells.

The sequenced sample was PBMCs, obtained before TCRalphabeta/CD19-depleted stem cell transplant. These receptors all stem from a boy under three years old with Wiskott-Aldrich syndrome, due to receive a stem cell transplant.

The CDR3 sequence: CASSSTAAGELFF. CDR3 nucleotide sequence: TGCGCCAGCAGCTCGACAGCCGCCGGGGAGCTGTTTTTT. The V call is TRBV5-1, the J call TRBJ2-2, with D tentatively TRBD1 (5 bases). The CDR3 is 13 residues long. Germline V gives CDR1 SGHRS, CDR2 YFSETQ. Deletions cut 3 bases from V and 6 bases from J, with 9 bases between.

This clonotype was seen more than once but under ten times. The gene calls are TRBV27 and TRBJ2-7, with 8 bases matching TRBD1. There are 14 residues in the CDR3. Germline assignment: CDR1 MNHEY and CDR2 SMNVEV (reference sequence). The V segment lost 8 bases and the J segment 3 bases; nucleotides outside the gene matches: 9. The CDR3 bases are TGTGCCAGCTGCCCGACAGGGGCTTACTACGAGCAGTACTTC. Translated, it gives CASCPTGAYYEQYF.

The V gene is TRBV29-1, the J gene TRBJ1-2, with D possibly matching TRBD1 (6 bases). Trimming took off 6 bases at V and 6 bases at J, with 17 bases between the two ends. Germline assignment: CDR1 SQVTM and CDR2 ANQGSEA. The CDR3 contains 13 residues. The CDR3 sequence is CSVEQDSAHGYTF. As DNA, the CDR3 is TGCAGCGTGGAACAGGACAGCGCCCATGGCTACACCTTC.

The chain combines TRBV7-2 with TRBJ2-7; no reliable D call. Germline V gives CDR1 SGHTA, CDR2 FQGNSA. The V and J ends lost 3 bases and 7 bases respectively, with 16 bases between them. The CDR3 length is 14 residues. The chain's CDR3 is CASSFGISLQEQYF. CDR3 bases: TGTGCCAGCAGCTTTGGGATCTCTCTTCAGGAGCAGTACTTC. Combining the CDR3 with reference TRBV7-2 and TRBJ2-7 gives the whole variable domain GAGVSQSPSNKVTEKGKDVELRCDPISGHTALYWYRQSLGQGLEFLIYFQGNSAPDKSGLPSDRFSAERTGGSVSTLTIQRTQQEDSAVYLCASSFGISLQEQYFGPGTRLTVT.

The chain employs TRBV29-1 and TRBJ2-1; 8 bases map to TRBD2. Per germline, CDR1 SQVTM and CDR2 ANQGSEA. V shed 3 bases, J shed 10 bases, and the junction held 14 bases outside the gene matches. This CDR3 has 15 residues. The CDR3 DNA is TGCAGCGTTGAGGTGAGCGGGAGATGGCTCCGGGAGCAGTTCTTC. Amino acids: CSVEVSGRWLREQFF.